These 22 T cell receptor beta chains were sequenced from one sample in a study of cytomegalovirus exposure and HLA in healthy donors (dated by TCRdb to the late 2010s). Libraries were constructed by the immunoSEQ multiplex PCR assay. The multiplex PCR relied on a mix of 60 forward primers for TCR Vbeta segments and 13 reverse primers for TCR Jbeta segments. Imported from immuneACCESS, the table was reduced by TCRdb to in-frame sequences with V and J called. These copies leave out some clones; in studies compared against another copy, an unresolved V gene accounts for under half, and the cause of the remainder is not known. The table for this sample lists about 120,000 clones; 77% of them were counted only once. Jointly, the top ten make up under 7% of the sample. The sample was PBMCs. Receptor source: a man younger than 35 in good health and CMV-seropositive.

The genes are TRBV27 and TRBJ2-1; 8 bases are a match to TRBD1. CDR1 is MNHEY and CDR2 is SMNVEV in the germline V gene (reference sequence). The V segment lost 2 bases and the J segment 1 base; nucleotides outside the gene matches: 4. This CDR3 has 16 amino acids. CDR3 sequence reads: CASSLLTGGSYNEQFF. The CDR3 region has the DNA TGTGCCAGCAGTTTACTAACAGGGGGGTCCTACAATGAGCAGTTCTTC.

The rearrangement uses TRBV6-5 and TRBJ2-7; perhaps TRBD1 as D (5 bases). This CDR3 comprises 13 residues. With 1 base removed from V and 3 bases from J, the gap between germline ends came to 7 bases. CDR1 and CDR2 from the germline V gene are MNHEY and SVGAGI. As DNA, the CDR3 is TGTGCCAGCAGTTACTACCAGGGCTACGAGCAGTACTTC. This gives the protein CASSYYQGYEQYF.

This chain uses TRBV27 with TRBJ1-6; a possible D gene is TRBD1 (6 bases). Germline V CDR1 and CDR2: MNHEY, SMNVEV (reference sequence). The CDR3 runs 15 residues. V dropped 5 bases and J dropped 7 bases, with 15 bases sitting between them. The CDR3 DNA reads TGTGCCAGCAGTCTAAGGACAGTTCGGAATTCACCCCTCCACTTT. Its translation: CASSLRTVRNSPLHF.

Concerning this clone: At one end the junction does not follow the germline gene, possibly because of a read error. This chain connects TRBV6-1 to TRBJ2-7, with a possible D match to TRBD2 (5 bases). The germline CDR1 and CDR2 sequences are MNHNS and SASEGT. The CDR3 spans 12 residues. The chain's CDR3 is CASSDRLEEQHF. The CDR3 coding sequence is TGTGCCAGCAGTGACCGGCTGGAGGAGCAGCACTTC.

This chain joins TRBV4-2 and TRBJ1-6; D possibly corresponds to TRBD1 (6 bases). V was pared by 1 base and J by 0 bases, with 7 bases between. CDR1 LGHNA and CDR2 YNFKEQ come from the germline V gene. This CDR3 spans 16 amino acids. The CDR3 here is CASSQVGGSYNSPLHF. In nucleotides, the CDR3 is TGTGCCAGCAGCCAAGTAGGGGGCTCCTATAATTCACCCCTCCACTTT.

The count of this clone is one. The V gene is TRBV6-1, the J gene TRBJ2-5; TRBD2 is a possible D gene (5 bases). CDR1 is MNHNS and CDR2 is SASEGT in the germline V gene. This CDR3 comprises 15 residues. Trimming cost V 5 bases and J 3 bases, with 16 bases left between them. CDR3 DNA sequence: TGTGCCAGCAGTAGCGTAGGAGGAATCGAAGAGACCCAGTACTTC. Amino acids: CASSSVGGIEETQYF.

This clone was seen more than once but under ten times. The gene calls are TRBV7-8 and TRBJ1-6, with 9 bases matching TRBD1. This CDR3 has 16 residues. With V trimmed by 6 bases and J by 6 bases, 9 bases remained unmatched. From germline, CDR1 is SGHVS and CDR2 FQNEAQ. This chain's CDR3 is CASSSGTGLLNSPLHF. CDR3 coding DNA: TGTGCCAGCAGTTCCGGGACAGGGTTGCTTAATTCACCCCTCCACTTT.

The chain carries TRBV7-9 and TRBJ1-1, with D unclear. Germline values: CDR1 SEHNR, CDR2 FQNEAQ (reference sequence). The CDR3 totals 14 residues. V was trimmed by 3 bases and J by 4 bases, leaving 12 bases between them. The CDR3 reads CASSFPRFPTEAFF. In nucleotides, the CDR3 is TGTGCCAGCAGCTTTCCCAGGTTTCCCACTGAAGCTTTCTTT.

This CDR3 is CASSSGQAFSDTQYF. CDR3 in DNA: TGTGCCAGCAGCTCCGGACAGGCATTTTCAGATACGCAGTATTTT. The chain carries TRBV7-6 and TRBJ2-3; TRBD1 agrees at 7 bases. This CDR3 contains 15 residues. The germline V gene has CDR1 SGHVS and CDR2 FNYEAQ. After removal of 4 bases from V and 4 bases from J, the junction contained 8 bases not matched to a gene.

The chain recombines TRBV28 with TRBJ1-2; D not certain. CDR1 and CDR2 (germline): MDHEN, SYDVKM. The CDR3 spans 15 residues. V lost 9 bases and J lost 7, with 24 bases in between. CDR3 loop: CASGDQARVVSGYTF. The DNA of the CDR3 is TGTGCCAGTGGAGATCAGGCGCGGGTGGTTAGTGGCTACACCTTC.

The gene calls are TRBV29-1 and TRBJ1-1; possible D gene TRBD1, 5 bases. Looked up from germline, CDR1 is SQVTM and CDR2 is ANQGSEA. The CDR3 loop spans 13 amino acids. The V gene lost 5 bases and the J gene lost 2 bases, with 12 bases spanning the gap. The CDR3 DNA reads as TGCAGCGTTAAGGGACTATCAAACACTGAAGCTTTCTTT. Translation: CSVKGLSNTEAFF.

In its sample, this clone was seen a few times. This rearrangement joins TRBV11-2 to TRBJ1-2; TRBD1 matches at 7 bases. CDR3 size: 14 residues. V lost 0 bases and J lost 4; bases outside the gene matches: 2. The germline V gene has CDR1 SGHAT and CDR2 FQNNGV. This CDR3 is CASSLEAGGYGYTF. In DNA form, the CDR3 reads TGTGCCAGCAGCTTAGAGGCAGGGGGCTATGGCTACACCTTC.

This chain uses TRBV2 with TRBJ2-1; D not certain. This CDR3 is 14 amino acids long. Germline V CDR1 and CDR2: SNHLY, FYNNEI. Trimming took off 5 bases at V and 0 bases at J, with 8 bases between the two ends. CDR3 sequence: CASSFESSYNEQFF. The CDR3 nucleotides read TGTGCCAGCAGTTTTGAGTCCTCCTACAATGAGCAGTTCTTC.

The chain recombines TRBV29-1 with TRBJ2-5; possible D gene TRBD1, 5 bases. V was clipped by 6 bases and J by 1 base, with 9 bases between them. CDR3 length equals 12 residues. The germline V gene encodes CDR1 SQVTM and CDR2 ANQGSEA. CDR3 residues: CSVTVIQETQYF. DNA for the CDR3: TGCAGCGTGACAGTGATCCAAGAGACCCAGTACTTC.

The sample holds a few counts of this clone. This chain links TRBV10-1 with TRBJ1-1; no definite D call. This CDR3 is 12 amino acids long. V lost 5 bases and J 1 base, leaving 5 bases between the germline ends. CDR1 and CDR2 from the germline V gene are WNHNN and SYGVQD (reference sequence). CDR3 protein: CASSHPNTEAFF. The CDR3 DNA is TGCGCCAGCAGTCATCCGAACACTGAAGCTTTCTTT.

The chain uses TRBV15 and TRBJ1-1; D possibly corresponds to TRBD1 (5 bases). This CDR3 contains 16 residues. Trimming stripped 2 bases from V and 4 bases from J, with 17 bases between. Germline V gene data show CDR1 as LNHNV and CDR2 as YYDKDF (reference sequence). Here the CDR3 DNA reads TGTGCCACCAGCAGACCTGTCAGCAGGGAAAGCACTGAAGCTTTCTTT. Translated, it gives CATSRPVSRESTEAFF.

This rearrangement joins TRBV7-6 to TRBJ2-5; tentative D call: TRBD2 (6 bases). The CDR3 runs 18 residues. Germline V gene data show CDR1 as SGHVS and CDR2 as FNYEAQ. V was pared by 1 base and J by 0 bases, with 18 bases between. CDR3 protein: CASSLGFGAGPYQETQYF. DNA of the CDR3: TGTGCCAGCAGCTTAGGGTTCGGGGCGGGACCGTACCAAGAGACCCAGTACTTC.

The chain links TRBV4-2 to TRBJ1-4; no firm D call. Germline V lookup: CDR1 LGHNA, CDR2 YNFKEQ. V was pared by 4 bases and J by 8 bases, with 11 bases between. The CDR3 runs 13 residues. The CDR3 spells CASSRAGGEKLFF. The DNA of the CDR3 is TGTGCCAGCAGCCGGGCTGGTGGGGAAAAACTGTTTTTT.

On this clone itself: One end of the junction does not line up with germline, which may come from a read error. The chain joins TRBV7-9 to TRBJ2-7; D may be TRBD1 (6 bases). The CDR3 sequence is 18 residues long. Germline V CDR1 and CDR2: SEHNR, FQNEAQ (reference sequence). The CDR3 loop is CASSLGTDSSLRTYEQCF. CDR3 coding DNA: TGTGCCAGCAGCTTAGGTACGGACAGTTCCCTGAGAACCTACGAGCAGTGCTTC. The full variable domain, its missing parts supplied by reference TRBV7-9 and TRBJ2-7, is DTGVSQNPRHKITKRGQNVTFRCDPISEHNRLYWYRQTLGQGPEFLTYFQNEAQLEKSRLLSDRFSAERPKGSFSTLEIQRTEQGDSAMYLCASSLGTDSSLRTYEQCFGPGTRLTVT.

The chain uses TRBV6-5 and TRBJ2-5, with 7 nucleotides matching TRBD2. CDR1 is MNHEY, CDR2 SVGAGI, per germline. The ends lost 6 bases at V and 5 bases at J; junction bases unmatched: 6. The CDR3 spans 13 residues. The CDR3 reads CASSTLAAETQYF. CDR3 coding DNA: TGTGCCAGCAGCACCCTAGCGGCGGAGACCCAGTACTTC.

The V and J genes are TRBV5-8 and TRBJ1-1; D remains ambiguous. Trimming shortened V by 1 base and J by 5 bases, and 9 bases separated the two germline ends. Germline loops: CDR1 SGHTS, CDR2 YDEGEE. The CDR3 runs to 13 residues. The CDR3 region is CASSLTVETEAFF. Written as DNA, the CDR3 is TGTGCCAGCAGCTTGACAGTCGAAACTGAAGCTTTCTTT.

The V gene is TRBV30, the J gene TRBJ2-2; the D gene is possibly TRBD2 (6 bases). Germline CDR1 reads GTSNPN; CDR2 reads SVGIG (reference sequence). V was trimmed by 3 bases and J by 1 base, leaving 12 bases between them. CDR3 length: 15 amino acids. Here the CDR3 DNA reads TGTGCCTGGAGAGCCGGGACTGTGAACACCGGGGAGCTGTTTTTT. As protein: CAWRAGTVNTGELFF.